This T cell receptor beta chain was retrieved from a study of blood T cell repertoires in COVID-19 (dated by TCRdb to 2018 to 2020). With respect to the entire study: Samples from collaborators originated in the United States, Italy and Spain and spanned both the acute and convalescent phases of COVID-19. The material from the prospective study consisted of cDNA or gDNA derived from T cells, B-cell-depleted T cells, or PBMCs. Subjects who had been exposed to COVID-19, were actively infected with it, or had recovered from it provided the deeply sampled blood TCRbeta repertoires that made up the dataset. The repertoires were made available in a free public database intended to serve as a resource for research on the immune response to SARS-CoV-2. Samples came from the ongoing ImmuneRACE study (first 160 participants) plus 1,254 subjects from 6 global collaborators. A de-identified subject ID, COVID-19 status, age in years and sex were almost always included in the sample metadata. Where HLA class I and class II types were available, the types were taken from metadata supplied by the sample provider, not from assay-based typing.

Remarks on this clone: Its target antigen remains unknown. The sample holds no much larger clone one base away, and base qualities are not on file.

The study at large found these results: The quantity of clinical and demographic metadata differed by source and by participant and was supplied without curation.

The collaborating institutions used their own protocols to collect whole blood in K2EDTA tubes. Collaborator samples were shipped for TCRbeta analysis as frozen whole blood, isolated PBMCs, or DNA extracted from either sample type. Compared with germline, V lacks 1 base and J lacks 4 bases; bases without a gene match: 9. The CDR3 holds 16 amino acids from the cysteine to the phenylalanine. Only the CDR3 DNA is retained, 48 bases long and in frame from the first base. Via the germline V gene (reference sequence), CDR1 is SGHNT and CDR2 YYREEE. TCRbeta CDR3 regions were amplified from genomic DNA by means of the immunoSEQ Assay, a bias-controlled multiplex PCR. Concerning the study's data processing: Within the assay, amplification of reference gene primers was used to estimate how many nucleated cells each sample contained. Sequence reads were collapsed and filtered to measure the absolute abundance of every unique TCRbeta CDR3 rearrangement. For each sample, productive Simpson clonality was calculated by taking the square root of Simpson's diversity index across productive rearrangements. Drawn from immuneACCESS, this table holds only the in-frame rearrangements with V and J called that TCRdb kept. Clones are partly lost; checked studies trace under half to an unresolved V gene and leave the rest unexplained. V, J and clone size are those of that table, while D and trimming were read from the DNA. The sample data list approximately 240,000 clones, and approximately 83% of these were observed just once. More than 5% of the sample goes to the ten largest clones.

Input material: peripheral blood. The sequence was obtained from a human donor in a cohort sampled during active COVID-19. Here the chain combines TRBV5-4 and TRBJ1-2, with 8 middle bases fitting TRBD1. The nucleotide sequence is TGTGCCAGCAGCTTGAGGGGGTCAGGGGGCTCCTATGGCTACACCTTC. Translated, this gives CASSLRGSGGSYGYTF.